Reported below is one TCR beta chain. The antigen is unknown. Method: immunoSEQ multiplex PCR; TCRdb's copy keeps in-frame clones and lacks some. The sample consists of 780,000 or so clones, 72% of them appearing once. This entry is derived from a study of shared clonotypes between healthy human individuals. The CDR3 has 13 residues. The V end was cut by 5 bases, the J end by 4 bases, with 9 bases between. Germline loops: CDR1 WNHNN, CDR2 SYGVQD (reference sequence). Study-wide results and limits: Sorted-subset samples were not fully sequenced, rarefaction indicated.

The sequence was obtained from a woman aged 25 to 39 in good health. The genes are TRBV10-1 and TRBJ2-1; perhaps TRBD2 as D (6 bases). The sequenced sample consisted of memory CD4+ T cells sorted from blood. Noted subset: CD45RA-negative fraction. CDR3 DNA sequence: TGCGCCAGCAGTCGGGACTTTTACAATGAGCAGTTCTTC. This gives the protein CASSRDFYNEQFF.